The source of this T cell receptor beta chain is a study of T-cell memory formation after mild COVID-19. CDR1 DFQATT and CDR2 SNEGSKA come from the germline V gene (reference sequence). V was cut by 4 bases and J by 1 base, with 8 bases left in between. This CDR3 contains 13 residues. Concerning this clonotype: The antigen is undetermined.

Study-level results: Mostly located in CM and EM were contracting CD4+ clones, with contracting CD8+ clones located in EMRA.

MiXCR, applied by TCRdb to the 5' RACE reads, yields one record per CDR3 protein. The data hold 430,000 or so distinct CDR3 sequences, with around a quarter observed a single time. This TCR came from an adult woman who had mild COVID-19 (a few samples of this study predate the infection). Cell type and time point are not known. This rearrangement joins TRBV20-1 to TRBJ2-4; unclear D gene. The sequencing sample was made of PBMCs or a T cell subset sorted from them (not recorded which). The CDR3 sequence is CSATRGAKNIQYF. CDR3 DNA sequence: TGCAGTGCTACCCGTGGGGCCAAAAACATTCAGTACTTC.